Listed below are T cell receptor beta chains from one sample, sequenced in a study of T cells after posttransplantation cyclophosphamide. Sequenced by immunoSEQ multiplex PCR; TCRdb stores in-frame clones only, minus some. In total the sample includes over 25,000 clones, none of them seen once. The sequenced sample consisted of PBMCs. The receptors come from a woman aged 25 to 39 in good health and a related stem cell transplant donor. Each CDR3 is given with its conserved first and last residue. Each record gives: V gene, D gene, J gene, clone size, CDR3 DNA, CDR3 protein. The D gene is left open where the match is weak. The size of a clone is reported for some rows only, either as once, few or many, or as a class for expanded clones.

V gene: TRBV7-9
D gene: TRBD2
J gene: TRBJ2-3
clone size: many
CDR3 DNA: TGTGCCAGCAGCTTACAGACTAGCGGGGACCTGTCTACGCAGTATTTT
CDR3 protein: CASSLQTSGDLSTQYF

V gene: TRBV12-3/TRBV12-4
D gene: TRBD2
J gene: TRBJ2-2
clone size: -
CDR3 DNA: TGTGCCAGCAACCTCGGGGGGGGCCTTGGCGGGGAGCTGTTTTTT
CDR3 protein: CASNLGGGLGGELFF

V gene: TRBV30
D gene: -
J gene: TRBJ2-7
clone size: -
CDR3 DNA: TGTGCCTGGAGTGTACGACTAGACGGCTACGAGCAGTACTTC
CDR3 protein: CAWSVRLDGYEQYF

V gene: TRBV10-3
D gene: -
J gene: TRBJ2-3
clone size: many
CDR3 DNA: TGTGCCATCAGTGGGGGCGGGGGCACAGATACGCAGTATTTT
CDR3 protein: CAISGGGGTDTQYF

V gene: TRBV5-4
D gene: -
J gene: TRBJ2-7
clone size: many
CDR3 DNA: TGTGCCAGCAGCCCCCAGACAGGCTACGAGCAGTACTTC
CDR3 protein: CASSPQTGYEQYF

V gene: TRBV15
D gene: -
J gene: TRBJ2-7
clone size: -
CDR3 DNA: TGTGCCACCAGCAGAACATCCGGGGTCCACTACGAGCAGTACTTC
CDR3 protein: CATSRTSGVHYEQYF

V gene: TRBV9
D gene: -
J gene: TRBJ1-1
clone size: few
CDR3 DNA: TGTGCCAGCAGCGCCCTGGGGGGGTCGAACACTGAAGCTTTCTTT
CDR3 protein: CASSALGGSNTEAFF

V gene: TRBV11-2
D gene: TRBD2
J gene: TRBJ2-1
clone size: many
CDR3 DNA: TGTGCCAGCAGCTTAACACTAGCGGTCTACAATGAGCAGTTCTTC
CDR3 protein: CASSLTLAVYNEQFF

V gene: TRBV12-3/TRBV12-4
D gene: TRBD1
J gene: TRBJ1-4
clone size: many
CDR3 DNA: TGTGCCAGCAGTCCCGACAGGGTAGGACGTGAAAAACTGTTTTTT
CDR3 protein: CASSPDRVGREKLFF

V gene: TRBV6-6
D gene: TRBD1
J gene: TRBJ1-4
clone size: many
CDR3 DNA: TGTGCCAGCAGTTACAAACCGGGACAGGGGAATGAAAAACTGTTTTTT
CDR3 protein: CASSYKPGQGNEKLFF

V gene: TRBV12-3/TRBV12-4
D gene: -
J gene: TRBJ1-2
clone size: -
CDR3 DNA: TGTGCCAGCAGTCGGTTCATCCGGGCAGCCGGGGGTGGCTACACCTTC
CDR3 protein: CASSRFIRAAGGGYTF

V gene: TRBV5-8
D gene: TRBD1
J gene: TRBJ1-4
clone size: many
CDR3 DNA: TGTGCCAGCAGCATGGGGGGGACAGGGCTTGAAAAACTGTTTTTT
CDR3 protein: CASSMGGTGLEKLFF

V gene: TRBV7-8
D gene: TRBD1
J gene: TRBJ1-1
clone size: -
CDR3 DNA: TGTGCCAGCAACCTCGGGGTTTCAGGGGGTGAAGCTTTCTTT
CDR3 protein: CASNLGVSGGEAFF

V gene: TRBV27
D gene: -
J gene: TRBJ2-7
clone size: many
CDR3 DNA: TGTGCCAGCAGTTTCTCCGTATCCTACGAGCAGTACTTC
CDR3 protein: CASSFSVSYEQYF

V gene: TRBV24-1
D gene: -
J gene: TRBJ1-6
clone size: many
CDR3 DNA: TGTGCCACCAGTGTCCAAACAGCCAAGTCCTATAATTCACCCCTCCACTTT
CDR3 protein: CATSVQTAKSYNSPLHF

V gene: TRBV12-3/TRBV12-4
D gene: -
J gene: TRBJ2-5
clone size: few
CDR3 DNA: TGTGCCAGCAGTTCCCCCGTTAGGTGGGGCGAAAACCAAGAGACCCAGTACTTC
CDR3 protein: CASSSPVRWGENQETQYF

V gene: TRBV6-4
D gene: TRBD2
J gene: TRBJ2-1
clone size: medium-sized
CDR3 DNA: TGTGCCAGCAGTGACGGTGACGGGGGGAACAATGAGCAGTTCTTC
CDR3 protein: CASSDGDGGNNEQFF

V gene: TRBV27
D gene: -
J gene: TRBJ1-2
clone size: many
CDR3 DNA: TGTGCCAGCAGTTTAGGGTCCCAGGGTTATGGCTACACCTTC
CDR3 protein: CASSLGSQGYGYTF

V gene: TRBV6-4
D gene: -
J gene: TRBJ1-5
clone size: many
CDR3 DNA: TGTGCCAGCAGGCTTGGACAGACGACCAATCAGCCCCAGCATTTT
CDR3 protein: CASRLGQTTNQPQHF

V gene: TRBV6-2/TRBV6-3
D gene: TRBD1
J gene: TRBJ2-5
clone size: -
CDR3 DNA: TGTGCCAGCAGTTACATGTTCATAGGACAGGGGAGAGAGACCCAGTACTTC
CDR3 protein: CASSYMFIGQGRETQYF

V gene: TRBV4-3
D gene: -
J gene: TRBJ1-1
clone size: many
CDR3 DNA: TGCGCCAGCAGCCAAGGGGGCGGACTGAACACTGAAGCTTTCTTT
CDR3 protein: CASSQGGGLNTEAFF

V gene: TRBV11-2
D gene: -
J gene: TRBJ2-7
clone size: many
CDR3 DNA: TGTGCCAGCAGCTACCAGGACAGTTACGAGCAGTACTTC
CDR3 protein: CASSYQDSYEQYF

V gene: TRBV4-3
D gene: TRBD2
J gene: TRBJ2-1
clone size: few
CDR3 DNA: TGCGCCAGCAGCCATCGACTAGCGGGGGCCTACAATGAGCAGTTCTTC
CDR3 protein: CASSHRLAGAYNEQFF

V gene: TRBV24-1
D gene: -
J gene: TRBJ1-4
clone size: many
CDR3 DNA: TGTGCCACCAGTGATCAAACAGGAGCGGGGATTGAAAAACTGTTTTTT
CDR3 protein: CATSDQTGAGIEKLFF

V gene: TRBV7-2
D gene: -
J gene: TRBJ1-2
clone size: many
CDR3 DNA: TGTGCCAGCAGCTTATCAGTCCGGGGGGCTAGAGGCTACACCTTC
CDR3 protein: CASSLSVRGARGYTF

V gene: TRBV4-1
D gene: -
J gene: TRBJ2-2
clone size: many
CDR3 DNA: TGCGCCAGCACCACCCCTGGAGCTACGGGCGGGGAGCTGTTTTTT
CDR3 protein: CASTTPGATGGELFF

V gene: TRBV2
D gene: TRBD1
J gene: TRBJ1-1
clone size: many
CDR3 DNA: TGTGCCAGCAATGAGCAGGGGGCGAGGAACACTGAAGCTTTCTTT
CDR3 protein: CASNEQGARNTEAFF

V gene: TRBV12-3/TRBV12-4
D gene: -
J gene: TRBJ1-1
clone size: many
CDR3 DNA: TGTGCCAGCAGTTTTGCGGGGAACACTGAAGCTTTCTTT
CDR3 protein: CASSFAGNTEAFF

V gene: TRBV28
D gene: TRBD2
J gene: TRBJ2-3
clone size: many
CDR3 DNA: TGTGCCAGCAGTCCCATAGCGGGGGGGCACACAGATACGCAGTATTTT
CDR3 protein: CASSPIAGGHTDTQYF

V gene: TRBV29-1
D gene: -
J gene: TRBJ1-1
clone size: few
CDR3 DNA: TGCAGCGTTCAAAAGATGATTAGCCTCCCTGAAGCTTTCTTT
CDR3 protein: CSVQKMISLPEAFF

V gene: TRBV15
D gene: -
J gene: TRBJ1-3
clone size: many
CDR3 DNA: TGTGCCACCAGCAGACATTCCAGGGTCTCTGGAAACACCATATATTTT
CDR3 protein: CATSRHSRVSGNTIYF

V gene: TRBV5-1
D gene: TRBD1
J gene: TRBJ1-2
clone size: many
CDR3 DNA: TGCGCCAGCAGCGTCGACAGGGGCCCCCCTCACTATGGCTACACCTTC
CDR3 protein: CASSVDRGPPHYGYTF

V gene: TRBV28
D gene: -
J gene: TRBJ2-1
clone size: many
CDR3 DNA: TGTGCCAGCAGCTTCAATGAGCAGTTCTTC
CDR3 protein: CASSFNEQFF

V gene: TRBV4-1
D gene: -
J gene: TRBJ1-1
clone size: many
CDR3 DNA: TGCGCCAGCAGCCAAGAAGTTAAGGTGAACACTGAAGCTTTCTTT
CDR3 protein: CASSQEVKVNTEAFF

V gene: TRBV24-1
D gene: -
J gene: TRBJ2-2
clone size: -
CDR3 DNA: TGTGCCACCAGTGATTTTAGTAGGGTTGGGACCGGGGAGCTGTTTTTT
CDR3 protein: CATSDFSRVGTGELFF

V gene: TRBV11-3
D gene: TRBD1
J gene: TRBJ1-5
clone size: few
CDR3 DNA: TGTGCCAGCAGACCTCCCGACAGGGAGGGAGGCAATCAGCCCCAGCATTTT
CDR3 protein: CASRPPDREGGNQPQHF

V gene: TRBV27
D gene: TRBD2
J gene: TRBJ2-3
clone size: many
CDR3 DNA: TGTGCCAGCAGTTACGGACTAGCGGGGGGAGAAGATACGCAGTATTTT
CDR3 protein: CASSYGLAGGEDTQYF

V gene: TRBV13
D gene: -
J gene: TRBJ2-6
clone size: many
CDR3 DNA: TGTGCCAGCAGCTCATTAACAGGGGGAGGGTTCTCTGGGGCCAACGTCCTGACTTTC
CDR3 protein: CASSSLTGGGFSGANVLTF

V gene: TRBV6-2/TRBV6-3
D gene: -
J gene: TRBJ2-7
clone size: many
CDR3 DNA: TGTGCCAGCAGTTACCGGGGTCCCTACGAGCAGTACTTC
CDR3 protein: CASSYRGPYEQYF

V gene: TRBV12-3/TRBV12-4
D gene: -
J gene: TRBJ1-2
clone size: many
CDR3 DNA: TGTGCCAGCAGTTTGGCAGGGGCGTACACCTTC
CDR3 protein: CASSLAGAYTF

V gene: TRBV7-3
D gene: TRBD1
J gene: TRBJ1-2
clone size: many
CDR3 DNA: TGTGCCAGCAGCTTAGGGACAGGCTATGGCTACACCTTC
CDR3 protein: CASSLGTGYGYTF

V gene: TRBV5-6
D gene: TRBD1
J gene: TRBJ2-7
clone size: many
CDR3 DNA: TGTGCCAGCAGCTTGGGACAGGGGAGCTCCTACGAGCAGTACTTC
CDR3 protein: CASSLGQGSSYEQYF

V gene: TRBV6-1
D gene: TRBD1
J gene: TRBJ1-1
clone size: many
CDR3 DNA: TGTGCCAGCAGCGACAGGGGCCCTTGGAACACTGAAGCTTTCTTT
CDR3 protein: CASSDRGPWNTEAFF

V gene: TRBV7-2
D gene: TRBD2
J gene: TRBJ2-5
clone size: many
CDR3 DNA: TGTGCCAGCAGCTTGTCTAGCGGGGGATGGGAGACCCAGTACTTC
CDR3 protein: CASSLSSGGWETQYF